These 7 T cell receptor beta chains originate from one sample sequenced in a study of read filtering for tumor transcriptome and immune sequencing. From around 440 ng of RNA, a library with molecular barcoded alpha/delta and beta/gamma adaptors was made. TCRdb re-derived calls from the reads in MiXCR, one entry per CDR3 protein. This table holds about 130,000 distinct CDR3 sequences, 13% found once. Sequencing was performed on a population of CD138-negative cells sorted from bone marrow. The source is a donor over 35 with multiple myeloma.

This clonotype was counted at least ten times. This rearrangement joins TRBV20-1 to TRBJ2-3, with 8 bases identical to TRBD1. Germline V lookup: CDR1 DFQATT, CDR2 SNEGSKA (reference sequence). The CDR3 length is 14 residues. The J segment lost 3 bases and the V segment lost 0 bases, leaving 2 bases of the junction unmatched. The CDR3 DNA is TGCAGTGCTAGAGATGGACAGGGAACAGATACGCAGTATTTT. Protein: CSARDGQGTDTQYF.

Regarding this clonotype: This could be a read error, since a much larger clone is one nucleotide away. This CDR3 is CASSLWAVGEVEAFF. The CDR3 DNA follows: TGTGCCAGCAGTTTATGGGCTGTGGGGGAGGTTGAAGCTTTCTTT. This chain joins TRBV28 and TRBJ1-1; a weak D match, TRBD1 (5 bases). V was shortened by 0 bases and J by 7 bases, with 15 bases between the two germline ends. The CDR3 has 15 amino acids. CDR1 and CDR2 (germline): MDHEN, SYDVKM.

Note on this clonotype: Being one base from a much bigger clone, this may be a read error. The rearrangement joins TRBV20-1 to TRBJ2-2; a possible D gene is TRBD1 (7 bases). Germline CDR1 reads DFQATT; CDR2 reads SNEGSKA (reference sequence). This CDR3 is 17 amino acids long. The ends were cut back, 6 bases at V and 4 bases at J, with 24 bases in the middle. This CDR3 is CSASLRAGGGVTGELFF. Written as DNA, the CDR3 is TGCAGTGCCTCACTGCGGGCAGGGGGAGGCGTCACCGGGGAGCTGTTTTTT.

This clonotype was seen ten or more times. The rearrangement uses TRBV18 and TRBJ1-2; maybe TRBD1 (5 bases). Trimming left V 2 bases short and J 1 base short, with 5 bases between. Germline V CDR1 and CDR2: KGHSH, LQKENI. This CDR3 contains 13 residues. In nucleotides, the CDR3 is TGTGCCAGCTCACCAGACAGTAACTATGGCTACACCTTC. Protein sequence: CASSPDSNYGYTF. The full variable domain, in which reference TRBV18 and TRBJ1-2 provide the parts outside the CDR3, is NAGVMQNPRHLVRRRGQEARLRCSPMKGHSHVYWYRQLPEEGLKFMVYLQKENIIDESGMPKERFSAEFPKEGPSILRIQQVVRGDSAAYFCASSPDSNYGYTFGSGTRLTVV.

As regards this clonotype: This may come from a read error, since a much larger clone is one base off. The chain couples TRBV4-1 to TRBJ1-1; TRBD1 is a possible D gene (6 bases). The CDR3 is 13 amino acids. Trimming took off 7 bases at V and 7 bases at J, with 16 bases between the two ends. The germline V gene has CDR1 MGHRA and CDR2 YSYEKL. This chain's CDR3 is CASIKQGRVEAFF. The CDR3 DNA sequence: TGCGCCAGCATCAAACAGGGACGAGTTGAAGCTTTCTTT.

The chain has TRBV12-3 or TRBV12-4 and TRBJ2-7; D unresolved. The CDR3 is 14 amino acids. V lost 1 base and J lost 3, with 10 bases in between. DNA for the CDR3: TGTGCCAGCAGTTTAGGTCAGCTAATCTACGAGCAGTACTTC. It translates to CASSLGQLIYEQYF.

This clonotype was counted many times. One base away lies a much larger clone, so this may be a sequencing read error. The chain couples TRBV6-1 to TRBJ2-1; 7 positions match TRBD2. Germline V CDR1 and CDR2: MNHNS, SASEGT. The CDR3 length is 15 residues. The CDR3 DNA follows: TGTGCCAGCAGCGTCGGGAGGAGCTCCTACAAGGAGCAGTTCTTC. This encodes CASSVGRSSYKEQFF.